A single TCR beta chain is shown here with its context. Its antigen is currently unknown. The data stem from a study of blood T cells in healthy people across ages. General study results and limits: CMV status of donors was unknown, possibly confounding expanded clonotype changes.

CDR3 size: 16 residues. Germline CDR1 MRHNA, CDR2 SNTAGT. V lost 7 bases and J lost 1; bases outside the gene matches: 6. The study recruited healthy Caucasian donors from Russia who were aged about 6 to 90. A sample-barcoded 5' primer and a J-beta primer mix were used in a second PCR of roughly 7 to 12 cycles. TCRdb fed the 5' RACE reads into MiXCR, producing one record per CDR3 protein. The sample holds 850,000 to 1,000,000 distinct CDR3 sequences; 40% to 60% are singletons and the top ten take roughly an eighth. This sequence joins TRBV6-4 and TRBJ1-5; TRBD1 agrees at 11 bases. The clonotype comes from a young man in good health. Sequencing used blood. DNA for the CDR3: TGTGCCAGCACTGGACAGGGGGCGCGGAGCAATCAGCCCCAGCATTTT. This sequence encodes CASTGQGARSNQPQHF.